One and the same sample provided the 14 T cell receptor beta chains below, sequenced in a study of T cell changes during pregnancy in multiple sclerosis. The repertoire was sequenced with immunoSEQ multiplex PCR; TCRdb's copy has only in-frame clones and lacks some. The repertoire holds about 98,000 clones, around 92% seen once, with more than 2% in the top ten. This specimen was peripheral blood, taken after pregnancy. All receptors derive from a female donor in good health, enrolled as a control in a pregnancy study.

This chain joins TRBV9 and TRBJ1-4, with unresolved D. The CDR3 runs to 15 residues. Germline CDR1 SGDLS, CDR2 YYNGEE. Trimming removed 0 bases from V and 7 bases from J, with 13 bases in between. The CDR3 DNA follows: TGTGCCAGCAGCGTAGGGGCAGCCTCCCGTGAAAAACTGTTTTTT. Translating gives CASSVGAASREKLFF.

The CDR3 DNA sequence: TGTGCCAGCAGTTACTCTACTAGCACAGATACGCAGTATTTT. Translating it yields CASSYSTSTDTQYF. The chain combines TRBV6-5 with TRBJ2-3; D ambiguous. The CDR3 runs 14 residues. V dropped 0 bases and J dropped 0 bases, with 4 bases sitting between them. CDR1 and CDR2 from the germline V gene are MNHEY and SVGAGI.

The chain uses TRBV25-1 and TRBJ2-5; 9 bases are a match to TRBD2. TRBJ2-7 matches the DNA end more closely, so the J call is doubtful. Per the germline V gene, CDR1 is MGHDK and CDR2 is SYGVNS. The CDR3 consists of 15 residues. CDR3 coding DNA: TGTGCCAGCAGTGAATATAGCGGTAGCGGGAGCGAGCAGTACTTC. Amino acid sequence: CASSEYSGSGSEQYF.

This chain joins TRBV7-4 and TRBJ1-5; TRBD1 matches at 7 bases. The ends lost 5 bases at V and 8 bases at J; junction bases unmatched: 9. The CDR3 is 14 residues long. The V gene's germline CDR1 is SGHVT and CDR2 SQSDAQ. The CDR3 region has the DNA TGTGCCAGCAGCCTCGGTAGGGGGCTGGAGCCCCAGCATTTT. This encodes CASSLGRGLEPQHF. The variable domain in full, with the rest retrieved from reference TRBV7-4 and TRBJ1-5, is GAGVSQSPRYKVAKRGRDVALRCDSISGHVTLYWYRQTLGQGSEVLTYSQSDAQRDKSGRPSGRFSAERPERSVSTLKIQRTEQGDSAVYLCASSLGRGLEPQHFGDGTRLSIL.

The chain recombines TRBV9 with TRBJ2-2; the match to TRBD2 covers 7 bases. The CDR3 is 15 amino acids. Germline CDR1 SGDLS, CDR2 YYNGEE. J gave up 0 bases and V 4 bases, and 3 bases lay outside the gene matches. The CDR3 region has the DNA TGTGCCAGCAGCAGGGAGGGAGCGAACACCGGGGAGCTGTTTTTT. It translates to CASSREGANTGELFF. Full variable domain (outside the CDR3, taken from reference TRBV9 and TRBJ2-2): DSGVTQTPKHLITATGQRVTLRCSPRSGDLSVYWYQQSLDQGLQFLIQYYNGEERAKGNILERFSAQQFPDLHSELNLSSLELGDSALYFCASSREGANTGELFFGEGSRLTVL.

This clone was counted only a few times. The gene calls are TRBV4-1 and TRBJ1-6, with D perhaps matching TRBD1 (5 bases). Germline CDR1 and CDR2: MGHRA and YSYEKL. The CDR3 has 18 amino acids. Trimming shortened V by 2 bases and J by 0 bases, and 14 bases separated the two germline ends. The CDR3 nucleotides read TGCGCCAGCAGCCAAATGGACATGGGTTTCTCCTATAATTCACCCCTCCACTTT. Translated: CASSQMDMGFSYNSPLHF.

This chain uses TRBV6-6 with TRBJ2-7, with 9 bases identical to TRBD2. V trimming: 7 bases; J trimming: 4 bases; junction bases outside the gene matches: 8. The CDR3 sequence is 14 residues long. Germline V gene data show CDR1 as MNHNY and CDR2 as SVGAGI (reference sequence). The CDR3 loop is CASTLDSGSYEQYF. CDR3 bases: TGTGCCAGCACCCTGGATAGCGGGAGTTACGAGCAGTACTTC.

The chain carries TRBV5-3 and TRBJ2-5; D possibly corresponds to TRBD2 (6 bases). TRBV5-3 is an ORF for which the function is uncertain. V was clipped by 4 bases and J by 1 base, with 14 bases between them. This CDR3 comprises 15 residues. The CDR3 nucleotides are TGTGCCAGAAGCCCCAGACTAGTACGCCAAGAGACCCAGTACTTC. Its protein is CARSPRLVRQETQYF.

V is TRBV14 and J is TRBJ2-1; D possibly corresponds to TRBD2 (6 bases). Per germline, CDR1 SGHDN and CDR2 FVKESK. The V and J ends lost 5 bases and 9 bases respectively, with 17 bases between them. This CDR3 contains 14 residues. The CDR3 reads CASSDPGTLAEQFF. The CDR3 nucleotides are TGTGCCAGCAGCGACCCCGGGACTTTGGCTGAGCAGTTCTTC.

V is TRBV5-1 and J is TRBJ2-4; D might be TRBD2 (6 bases). Trimming cost V 0 bases and J 6 bases, with 19 bases left between them. This CDR3 comprises 17 residues. Germline V gene lookup returns CDR1 SGHRS and CDR2 YFSETQ. The CDR3 bases are TGCGCCAGCAGCTTGGGGCAGCGCTTCGTGGGGGGAAACATTCAGTACTTC. Residues: CASSLGQRFVGGNIQYF.

The rearrangement uses TRBV5-8 and TRBJ1-3; tentative D call: TRBD1 (6 bases). V was trimmed by 6 bases and J by 1 base, leaving 14 bases between them. CDR3 size: 15 residues. Germline V gives CDR1 SGHTS, CDR2 YDEGEE. CDR3 nucleotides: TGTGCCAGCACCTCCCGGGGGGCATCTGGAAACACCATATATTTT. This encodes CASTSRGASGNTIYF.

The V and J genes are TRBV10-3 and TRBJ1-2; 7 nucleotides align to TRBD1. The germline V gene encodes CDR1 ENHRY and CDR2 SYGVKD. Trimming cost V 11 bases and J 8 bases; bases outside gene matches: 11. The CDR3 has 12 residues. This CDR3 is CAADRQGGGYTF. Here the CDR3 DNA reads TGTGCCGCTGACCGACAGGGCGGGGGCTACACCTTC.

The chain joins TRBV2 to TRBJ2-3, with D perhaps matching TRBD1 (6 bases). Germline lookup yields CDR1 SNHLY and CDR2 FYNNEI. Deletions cut 7 bases from V and 1 base from J, with 21 bases between. CDR3 length: 17 amino acids. The CDR3 nucleotides read TGTGCCAGCAACCGCCAAGGCAGGGGCCCCGGCACAGATACGCAGTATTTT. This gives the protein CASNRQGRGPGTDTQYF.

V gene TRBV7-9 combines with J gene TRBJ2-5; possible D gene TRBD2, 7 bases. This CDR3 comprises 14 residues. Trimming stripped 6 bases from V and 4 bases from J, with 15 bases between. Germline lookup yields CDR1 SEHNR and CDR2 FQNEAQ (reference sequence). The DNA for the CDR3 is TGTGCCAGCAGGCTAGCGGAGGGGGTAGAGACCCAGTACTTC. This translates into CASRLAEGVETQYF.